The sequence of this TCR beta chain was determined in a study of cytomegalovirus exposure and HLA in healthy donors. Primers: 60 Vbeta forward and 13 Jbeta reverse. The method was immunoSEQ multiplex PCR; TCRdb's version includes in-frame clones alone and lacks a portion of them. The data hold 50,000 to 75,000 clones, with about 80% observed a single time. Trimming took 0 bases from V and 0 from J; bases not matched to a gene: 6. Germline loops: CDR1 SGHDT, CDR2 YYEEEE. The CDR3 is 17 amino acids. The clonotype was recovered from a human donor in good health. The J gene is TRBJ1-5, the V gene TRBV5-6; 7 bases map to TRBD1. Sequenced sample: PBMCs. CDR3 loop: CASSLAGTDYSNQPQHF. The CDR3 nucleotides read TGTGCCAGCAGCTTGGCTGGGACAGATTATAGCAATCAGCCCCAGCATTTT.